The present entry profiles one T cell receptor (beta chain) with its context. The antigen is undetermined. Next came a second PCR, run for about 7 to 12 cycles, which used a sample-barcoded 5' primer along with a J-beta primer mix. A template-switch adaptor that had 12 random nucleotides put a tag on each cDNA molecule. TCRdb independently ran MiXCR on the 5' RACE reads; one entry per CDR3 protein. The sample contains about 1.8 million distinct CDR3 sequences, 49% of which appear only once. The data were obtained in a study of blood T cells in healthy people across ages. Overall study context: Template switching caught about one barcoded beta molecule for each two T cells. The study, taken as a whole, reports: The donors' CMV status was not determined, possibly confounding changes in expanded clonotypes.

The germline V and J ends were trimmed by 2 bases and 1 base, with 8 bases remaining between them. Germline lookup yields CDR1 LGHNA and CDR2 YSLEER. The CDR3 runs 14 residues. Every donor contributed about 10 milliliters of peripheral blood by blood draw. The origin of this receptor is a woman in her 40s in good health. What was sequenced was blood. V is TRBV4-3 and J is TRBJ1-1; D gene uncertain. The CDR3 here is CASSQRVGNTEAFF. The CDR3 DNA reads TGCGCCAGCAGCCAAAGAGTGGGGAACACTGAAGCTTTCTTT.